This passage covers 8 T cell receptor beta chains from one sample sequenced in a study of identical twins. TCRdb processed the 5' RACE reads anew with MiXCR; each CDR3 protein has one entry. The sample has more than 600,000 distinct CDR3 sequences, 18% seen once; the top ten hold 10% to 15%. Separately, the same data were catalogued under a study of T cells expressing NK-cell markers.

The sample comprised PBMCs. These receptors were taken from a young woman in good health.

The CDR3 is CASSQDRQHLQGQYF. The CDR3 DNA reads as TGCGCCAGCAGCCAAGATAGACAGCACCTTCAGGGGCAGTACTTC. The gene calls are TRBV4-1 and TRBJ2-7, with D possibly matching TRBD1 (5 bases). CDR1 MGHRA and CDR2 YSYEKL come from the germline V gene. V was shortened by 0 bases and J by 9 bases, with 18 bases between the two germline ends. The CDR3 loop spans 15 amino acids.

This clonotype turned up a few times. This sequence joins TRBV6-2 or TRBV6-3 and TRBJ2-7; D gene unclear. Deletions cut 5 bases from V and 3 bases from J, with 8 bases between. The CDR3 contains 12 residues. Germline CDR1 reads MNHEY; CDR2 reads SVGEGT. The CDR3 nucleotides read TGTGCCAGCAGTACGGATAACTACGAGCAGTACTTC. The encoded protein is CASSTDNYEQYF.

J is TRBJ1-4 and V is TRBV12-3 or TRBV12-4; no firm D call. Between the trimmed V and J ends, which lost 0 bases and 10 bases, there was a span of 9 bases. The CDR3 contains 13 residues. Here the CDR3 reads CASSLAGFGKLFF. In DNA form, the CDR3 reads TGTGCCAGCAGTTTAGCAGGGTTCGGAAAACTGTTTTTT.

This clonotype came up a few times. J is TRBJ2-2 and V is TRBV6-2 or TRBV6-3, with 7 bases aligning to TRBD1. V shed 7 bases, J shed 6 bases, and the junction held 11 bases outside the gene matches. Per the germline V gene, CDR1 is MNHEY and CDR2 is SVGEGT. CDR3 length: 15 amino acids. In nucleotides, the CDR3 is TGTGCCAGCACCACCGACAGGGTACCGGCCGGGGAGCTGTTTTTT. Its translation: CASTTDRVPAGELFF.

There are a few counts of this clonotype. The V gene is TRBV12-3 or TRBV12-4, the J gene TRBJ2-1; D gene unclear. This CDR3 spans 14 amino acids. V dropped 5 bases and J dropped 7 bases, with 15 bases sitting between them. CDR3 coding DNA: TGTGCCAGCAGTCCCCAGACGACCGGGAATGAGCAGTTCTTC. Its protein is CASSPQTTGNEQFF.

Only a few counts were recorded for this clonotype. The gene calls are TRBV12-3 or TRBV12-4 and TRBJ2-7; no reliable D call. This CDR3 has 16 residues. V lost 6 bases and J 0 bases, leaving 18 bases between the germline ends. CDR3 nucleotides: TGTGCCAGCAGCAATACGGGCCCCTTCTACTCCTACGAGCAGTACTTC. Protein: CASSNTGPFYSYEQYF.

The CDR3 spells CASSYSWTGPNTEAFF. The CDR3 DNA reads as TGTGCCAGCAGTTACTCGTGGACAGGACCGAACACTGAAGCTTTCTTT. The chain joins TRBV6-5 to TRBJ1-1; 7 nucleotides align to TRBD1. In germline, CDR1 is MNHEY, CDR2 SVGAGI. Trimming removed 0 bases from V and 1 base from J; junction bases left unmatched: 5. This CDR3 has 16 amino acids.

V gene TRBV12-3 or TRBV12-4 combines with J gene TRBJ2-2, with 8 nucleotides matching TRBD1. The ends lost 7 bases at V and 5 bases at J; junction bases unmatched: 6. This CDR3 comprises 14 residues. CDR3 sequence reads: CASMAGGRTGELFF. The CDR3 bases are TGTGCCAGCATGGCAGGGGGCCGGACCGGGGAGCTGTTTTTT.